The entry below gives a single TCR beta chain sequence along with its context. The antigen remains unidentified. Stated time point: week 23, last vaccination. It was 300 ug of mutant IDH1 20-mer peptide that made up each vaccine dose, given with topical imiquimod. The sample comes from a study of a mutant IDH1 vaccine in newly diagnosed glioma. Assay: immunoSEQ multiplex PCR; the TCRdb copy retains only in-frame clones and omits some. The table lists 60,000 or so clones, roughly 81% of them singletons. Germline V CDR1 and CDR2: SGHRS, YFSETQ. The CDR3 runs 15 residues. V was cut by 2 bases and J by 0 bases, with 11 bases left in between.

The starting material was PBMCs, obtained from a glioma patient whose treatment included an IDH1 peptide vaccine. J is TRBJ1-1 and V is TRBV5-1; no reliable D call. This sequence was found in a middle-aged woman with glioma. Some clones in this sample may be carry-over from other donors' samples. CDR3 bases: TGCGCCAGCAGCTTACCCCGGGCCCTGAACACTGAAGCTTTCTTT. It translates to CASSLPRALNTEAFF.